This T cell receptor (beta chain) originates from a study of shared clonotypes between healthy human individuals. In the study overall: There were three CD4 naive, three CD4 memory, two CD8 naive and one CD8 memory plates per donor. Study results and limitations: Among several donors, approximately 4.6% of naive CD4 clonotypes were found in common. Larger richness was generally estimated for naive than memory subsets.

The J segment lost 0 bases and the V segment lost 1 base, leaving 2 bases of the junction unmatched. The CDR3 totals 15 residues. From germline, CDR1 is SQVTM and CDR2 ANQGSEA. Notes on this clone: As yet, its antigen is unknown.

The assay was immunoSEQ multiplex PCR, and TCRdb's table has in-frame clones only and misses some. The data contain 1,500,000 or so clones, roughly 98.5% of them seen just once; the ten biggest clones take up under 0.45%. The TCR sequence derives from a man in his thirties or forties in good health. V is TRBV29-1 and J is TRBJ2-1; TRBD2 matches 8 bases. Sequencing was carried out using naive CD4+ T cells sorted from blood. Specified subset: CD45RA+ positively selected. In DNA form, the CDR3 reads TGCAGCGTTGAAGCTCGGGAGGGCTCCTACAATGAGCAGTTCTTC. Protein sequence: CSVEAREGSYNEQFF.